This T cell receptor beta chain was profiled in a study of OX40 agonist ivuxolimab in advanced cancers. Some clones are missing from TCRdb's copy, which holds only in-frame ones; the method was immunoSEQ multiplex PCR. The sample consists of 60,000 to 80,000 clones, approximately 82% of them appearing once. CDR3 length: 13 residues. Germline lookup yields CDR1 SGHNT and CDR2 YYREEE (reference sequence). V was clipped by 3 bases and J by 6 bases; unmatched bases: 5. V usage is TRBV5-4 and J usage is TRBJ1-1; 7 nucleotides agree with TRBD1. This material consisted of CD4+ or CD8+ T cells sorted from blood, taken in a trial of the OX40 agonist ivuxolimab. The sequence came from an adult with an advanced solid tumor such as melanoma, head and neck, liver or kidney cancer. In DNA, the CDR3 is TGTGCCAGCAGCTGGAAGGGGGCCCCTGAAGCTTTCTTT. Translated: CASSWKGAPEAFF.